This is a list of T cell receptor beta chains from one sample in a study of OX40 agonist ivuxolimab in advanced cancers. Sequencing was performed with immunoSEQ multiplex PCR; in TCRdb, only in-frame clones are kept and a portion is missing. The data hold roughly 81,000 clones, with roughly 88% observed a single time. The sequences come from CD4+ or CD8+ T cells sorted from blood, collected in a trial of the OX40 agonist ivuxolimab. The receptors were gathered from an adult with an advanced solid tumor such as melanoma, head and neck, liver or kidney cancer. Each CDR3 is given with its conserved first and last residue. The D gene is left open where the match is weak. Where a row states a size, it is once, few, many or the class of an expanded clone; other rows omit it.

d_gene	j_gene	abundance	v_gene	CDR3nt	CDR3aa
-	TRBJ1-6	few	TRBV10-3	TGTGCCATCGGGGTGGACAATTCACCCCTCCACTTT	CAIGVDNSPLHF
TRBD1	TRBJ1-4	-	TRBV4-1	TGCGCCAGCAGCCAAGATCGTAGACAGGGACGTAATGAAAAACTGTTTTTT	CASSQDRRQGRNEKLFF
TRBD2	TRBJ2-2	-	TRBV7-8	TGTGCCAGCAGCCGGAGGGGAACTAGCGGGAGTTGGACCGGGGAGCTGTTTTTT	CASSRRGTSGSWTGELFF
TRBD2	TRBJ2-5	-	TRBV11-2	TGTGCCAGCAGCTTAGGTCCTAGCGGGGGCCAAGAGACCCAGTACTTC	CASSLGPSGGQETQYF
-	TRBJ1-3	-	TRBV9	TGTGCCAGCAGCAGAGAATGGATTGGAAACACCATATATTTT	CASSREWIGNTIYF
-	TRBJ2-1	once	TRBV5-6	TGTGCCAGCAGCTTATGGGTGCGGGGAAACAATGAGCAGTTCTTC	CASSLWVRGNNEQFF
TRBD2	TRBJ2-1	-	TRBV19	TGTGCCAGTAATTTAGCGGGAGGGTACAATGAGCAGTTCTTC	CASNLAGGYNEQFF
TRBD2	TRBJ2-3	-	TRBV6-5	TGTGCCAGCAGCCCGACTAGCGGGGGCACAGATACGCAGTATTTT	CASSPTSGGTDTQYF
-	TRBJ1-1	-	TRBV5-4	TGTGCCAGCAGCTTGTACGGGGTTGGAACTGAAGCTTTCTTT	CASSLYGVGTEAFF
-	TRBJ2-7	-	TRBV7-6	TGTGCCAGCAGCTTAGAACAGGGCTCCTACGAGCAGTACTTC	CASSLEQGSYEQYF
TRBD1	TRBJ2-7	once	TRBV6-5	TGTGCCAGCAGTTACTCTCGGACAGGGCCGATCTACGAGCAGTACTTC	CASSYSRTGPIYEQYF
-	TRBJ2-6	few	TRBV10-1	TGCGCCAGCAGTGACGGGACGACCGGGGCCAACGTCCTGACTTTC	CASSDGTTGANVLTF
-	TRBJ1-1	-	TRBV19	TGTGCCAGTAATCCGGGCCCTCAAGCTGAAGCTTTCTTT	CASNPGPQAEAFF
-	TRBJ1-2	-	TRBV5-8	TGTGCCAGCAGCTCGGCGGCCCTCTATGGCTACACCTTC	CASSSAALYGYTF
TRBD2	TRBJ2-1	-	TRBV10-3	TGTGCCATCAGTGGGGGACTAGCAGAGCAGTTCTTC	CAISGGLAEQFF
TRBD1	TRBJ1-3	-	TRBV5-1	TGCGCCAGCAGCTTGTTGACAGGGGGATCTGGAAACACCATATATTTT	CASSLLTGGSGNTIYF
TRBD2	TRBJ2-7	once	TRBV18	TGTGCCAGCTCACCCAGCGGGGGACCTGAAGAGCAGTACTTC	CASSPSGGPEEQYF
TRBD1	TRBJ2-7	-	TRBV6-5	TGTGCCAGCAGTTACGCTGGACAGGGGTACGAGCAGTACTTC	CASSYAGQGYEQYF
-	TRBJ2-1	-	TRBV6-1	TGTGCCAGCCGACGTAATAATGAGCAGTTCTTC	CASRRNNEQFF
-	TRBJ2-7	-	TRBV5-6	TGTGCCAGCAGCTTCGGGCCAGACTCCTACGAGCAGTACTTC	CASSFGPDSYEQYF
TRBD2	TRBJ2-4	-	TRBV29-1	TGCAGCGCTAGCGGGAGGGCCGTTACGGACATTCAGTACTTC	CSASGRAVTDIQYF
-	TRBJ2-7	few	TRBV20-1	TGCAGTGCTAAACAGCAAGCGCAGTACTTC	CSAKQQAQYF
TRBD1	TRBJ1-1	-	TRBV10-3	TGTGCCATCAGTGAGTCGAAGGGACAGGGCTCTTTCCTCCTCCCCCAGAACACTGAAGCTTTCTTT	CAISESKGQGSFLLPQNTEAFF
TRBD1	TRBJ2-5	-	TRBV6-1	TGTGCCAGCAGTGTCCCGGGACAGAGCTACGAGCGGTACTTC	CASSVPGQSYERYF
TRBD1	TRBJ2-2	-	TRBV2	TGTGCCAGGAAGGACAGGGCGAACACCGGGGAGCTGTTTTTT	CARKDRANTGELFF
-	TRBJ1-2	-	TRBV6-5	TGTGCCACCCACCCTAAAAACCACTATGGCTACACCTTC	CATHPKNHYGYTF
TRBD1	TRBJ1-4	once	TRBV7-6	TGTGCCAGCAGCTTTGGGACAGCGAATGAAAAACTGTTTTTT	CASSFGTANEKLFF
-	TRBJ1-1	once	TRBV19	TGTGCCAGTAGTATAACAGGTTCCACTGAAGCTTTCTTT	CASSITGSTEAFF
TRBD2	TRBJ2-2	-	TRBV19	TGTGCCAGTAGTAAAAATGTGGCGGGGGTTGCCGGGGAGCTGTTTTTT	CASSKNVAGVAGELFF
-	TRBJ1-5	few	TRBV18	TGTGCCAGCTCACCACAAGGGGCTAGCAGAAATCAGCCCCAGCATTTT	CASSPQGASRNQPQHF
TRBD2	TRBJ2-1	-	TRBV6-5	TGTGCCAGCACAGGCGGGAGTAATGAGCAGTTCTTC	CASTGGSNEQFF
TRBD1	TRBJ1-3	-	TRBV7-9	TGTGCCAGCAGCTTACCCGGACAGGGGACTAACACCATATATTTT	CASSLPGQGTNTIYF
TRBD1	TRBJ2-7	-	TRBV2	TGTGCCAGCAGGACCGGGACAGTATGGGAGCAGTACTTC	CASRTGTVWEQYF
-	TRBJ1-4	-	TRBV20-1	TGCAGTGCTAGATTCGCGGAAAAACTGTTTTTT	CSARFAEKLFF
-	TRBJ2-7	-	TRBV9	TGTGCCAGCAGCGTAGAGGGCGGAACCTACGAGCAGTACTTC	CASSVEGGTYEQYF
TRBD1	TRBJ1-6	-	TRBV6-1	TGTGCCAGCAGTGAAGGGACAGGGAATTCACCCCTCCACTTT	CASSEGTGNSPLHF
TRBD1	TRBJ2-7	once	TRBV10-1	TGCGCCAGCAGTGGACAGGGGGGAGCCTACGAGCAGTACTTC	CASSGQGGAYEQYF
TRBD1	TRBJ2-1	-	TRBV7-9	TGTGCCAGCAGCTTAGGCTTCGGGACAGGGAACAATGAGCAGTTCTTC	CASSLGFGTGNNEQFF
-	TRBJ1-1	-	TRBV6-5	TGTGCCACGGGGGTGTCGAACACTGAAGCTTTCTTT	CATGVSNTEAFF
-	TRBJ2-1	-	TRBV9	TGTGCCAGCAGCGTAGACCCAACAGGGCACAATGAGCAGTTCTTC	CASSVDPTGHNEQFF
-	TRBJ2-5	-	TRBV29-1	TGCAGCGTTAAGGATTTGACTGGAGAAGAGACCCAGTACTTC	CSVKDLTGEETQYF
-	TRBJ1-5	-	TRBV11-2	TGTGCCAGCAGCCCTTGGGGAAATCAGCCCCAGCATTTT	CASSPWGNQPQHF
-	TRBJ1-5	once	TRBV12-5	TGTGCTAGTGGCTCAGGGGATAGCAATCAGCCCCAGCATTTT	CASGSGDSNQPQHF
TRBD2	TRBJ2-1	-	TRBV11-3	TGTGCCAGCAGCCGCCGGGGACTAGCGGAGAATGAGCAGTTCTTC	CASSRRGLAENEQFF
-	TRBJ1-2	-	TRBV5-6	TGTGCCAGCAGCTTGGCCAAAACCTCCAACGGTGACTATGGCTACACCTTC	CASSLAKTSNGDYGYTF
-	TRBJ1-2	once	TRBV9	TGTGCCAGCAGCGTAGCTGCCGAAAACTATGGCTACACCTTC	CASSVAAENYGYTF
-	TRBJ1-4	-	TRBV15	TGTGCCACCAGCAGAGCAGCGGCAACTAATGAAAAACTGTTTTTT	CATSRAAATNEKLFF
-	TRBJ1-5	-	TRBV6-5	TGTGCCAGTGGCGAGGGTAGCAATCAGCCCCAGCATTTT	CASGEGSNQPQHF
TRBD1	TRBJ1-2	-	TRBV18	TGTGCCAGCTCGCCAGGACAGGGTATGGAGAGAGACTATGGCTACACCTTC	CASSPGQGMERDYGYTF
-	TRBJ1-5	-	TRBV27	TGTGCCAGCAGTTTAGGACTATACAATCAGCCCCAGCATTTT	CASSLGLYNQPQHF